The source of this T cell receptor beta chain is a study of identical twins. Findings of the study overall: Invariant MAIT and iNKT cells could partly confound zero-insertion analyses. Within beta out-of-frame sequences, the excess sharing observed between twins was weaker.

From the 5' RACE reads, TCRdb called clonotypes with MiXCR, one entry per CDR3 protein. Of about 890,000 distinct CDR3 sequences in the sample, 9% to 15% were seen once. The CDR3 is made up of 15 amino acids. Germline loops: CDR1 PRHDT, CDR2 FYEKMQ (reference sequence). V gave up 3 bases and J gave up 2 bases; unmatched junction bases: 6. Concerning this clonotype: The antigen remains undetermined.

A further study also used this sample, focusing on yellow fever vaccine responses in identical twins.

The origin of this receptor is a woman younger than 30 in good health. V and J are TRBV13 and TRBJ2-5; 7 positions match TRBD2. Input material: PBMCs. The CDR3, as DNA: TGTGCCAGCAGCTTCCTGCTAGCGGTTCAAGAGACCCAGTACTTC. This codes for CASSFLLAVQETQYF.